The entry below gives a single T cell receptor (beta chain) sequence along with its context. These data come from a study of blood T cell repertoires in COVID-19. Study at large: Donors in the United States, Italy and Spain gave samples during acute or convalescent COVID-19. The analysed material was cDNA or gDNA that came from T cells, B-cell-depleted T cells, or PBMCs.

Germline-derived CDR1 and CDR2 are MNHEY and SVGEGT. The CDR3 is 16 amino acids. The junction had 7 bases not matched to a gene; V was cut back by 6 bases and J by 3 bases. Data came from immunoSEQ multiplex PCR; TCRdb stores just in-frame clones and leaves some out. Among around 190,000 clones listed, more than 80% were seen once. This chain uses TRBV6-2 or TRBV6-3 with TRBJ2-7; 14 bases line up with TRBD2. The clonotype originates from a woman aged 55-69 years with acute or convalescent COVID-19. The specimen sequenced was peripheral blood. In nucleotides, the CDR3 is TGTGCCAGCAGCGATCGGACTAGCGGGGGGAGCTACGAGCAGTACTTC. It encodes CASSDRTSGGSYEQYF.